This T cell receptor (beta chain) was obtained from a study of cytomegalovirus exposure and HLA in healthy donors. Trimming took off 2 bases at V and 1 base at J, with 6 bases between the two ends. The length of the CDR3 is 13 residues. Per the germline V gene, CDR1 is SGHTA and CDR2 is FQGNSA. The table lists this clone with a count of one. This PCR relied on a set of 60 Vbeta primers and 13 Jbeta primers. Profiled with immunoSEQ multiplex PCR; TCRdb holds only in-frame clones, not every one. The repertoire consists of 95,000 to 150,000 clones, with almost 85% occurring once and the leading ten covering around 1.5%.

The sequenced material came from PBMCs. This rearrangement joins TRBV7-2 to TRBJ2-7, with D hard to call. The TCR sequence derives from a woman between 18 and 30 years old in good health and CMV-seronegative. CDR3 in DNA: TGTGCCAGCAGCTTATCTAGGTCCTACGAGCAGTACTTC. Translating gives CASSLSRSYEQYF.